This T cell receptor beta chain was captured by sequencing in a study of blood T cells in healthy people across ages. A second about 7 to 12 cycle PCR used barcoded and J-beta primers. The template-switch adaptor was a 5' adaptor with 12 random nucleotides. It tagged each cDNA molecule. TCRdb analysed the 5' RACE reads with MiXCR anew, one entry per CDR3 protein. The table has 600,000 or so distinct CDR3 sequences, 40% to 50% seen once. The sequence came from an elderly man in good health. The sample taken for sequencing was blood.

The chain's CDR3 is CSALPSYTRGGGYTF. In nucleotides, the CDR3 is TGCAGCGCACTACCAAGCTACACAAGGGGCGGAGGCTACACCTTC. The rearrangement uses TRBV29-1 and TRBJ1-2; maybe TRBD1 (5 bases). The CDR3 totals 15 residues. The V end was cut by 7 bases, the J end by 8 bases, with 26 bases between. CDR1 is SQVTM, CDR2 ANQGSEA, per germline.